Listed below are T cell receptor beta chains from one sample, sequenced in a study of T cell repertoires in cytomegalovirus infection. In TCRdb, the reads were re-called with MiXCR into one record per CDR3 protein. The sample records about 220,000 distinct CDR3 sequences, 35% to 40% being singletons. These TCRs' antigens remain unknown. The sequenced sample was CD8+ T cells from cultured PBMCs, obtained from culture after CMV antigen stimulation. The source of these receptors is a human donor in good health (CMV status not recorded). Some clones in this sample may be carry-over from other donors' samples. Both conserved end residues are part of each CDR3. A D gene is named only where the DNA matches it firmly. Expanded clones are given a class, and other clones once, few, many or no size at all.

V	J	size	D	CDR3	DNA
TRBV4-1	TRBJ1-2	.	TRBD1	CASSQVSGTDNYGYTF	TGCGCCAGCAGCCAGGTATCCGGGACAGATAACTATGGCTACACCTTC
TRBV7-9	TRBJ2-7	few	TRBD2	CASSRRLAGGLHEQYF	TGTGCCAGCAGCCGCCGACTAGCGGGAGGTCTCCACGAGCAGTACTTC
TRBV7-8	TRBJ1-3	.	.	CASSLRGTGNTIYF	TGTGCCAGCAGCTTAAGAGGGACTGGAAACACCATATATTTT
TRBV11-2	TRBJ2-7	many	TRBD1	CASSPLEGQGMDEQYF	TGTGCCAGCAGCCCACTCGAGGGACAGGGTATGGACGAGCAGTACTTC
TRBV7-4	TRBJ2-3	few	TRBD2	CASSGGLAGSTDTQYF	TGTGCCAGCAGCGGAGGACTAGCGGGGAGCACAGATACGCAGTATTTT
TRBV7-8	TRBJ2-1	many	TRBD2	CASSAPGLAVGEQFF	TGTGCCAGCAGCGCTCCGGGACTAGCCGTCGGTGAGCAGTTCTTC
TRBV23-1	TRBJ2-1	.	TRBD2	CASSRRAGGLNEQFF	TGCGCCAGCAGTCGGAGGGCGGGGGGCCTCAATGAGCAGTTCTTC
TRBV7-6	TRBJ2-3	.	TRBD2	CASSPWGLAGPDTQYF	TGTGCCAGCAGCCCCTGGGGACTAGCGGGGCCGGATACGCAGTATTTT
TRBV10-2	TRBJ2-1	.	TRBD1	CASSESTGTGNNEQFF	TGCGCCAGCAGTGAGTCGACCGGGACAGGGAATAATGAGCAGTTCTTC
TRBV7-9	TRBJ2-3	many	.	CASSSYRATQYF	TGTGCCAGCAGCTCCTACAGGGCTACGCAGTATTTT
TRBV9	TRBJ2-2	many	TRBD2	CASSVSSGRTGELFF	TGTGCCAGCAGCGTTTCTAGCGGGAGGACCGGGGAGCTGTTTTTT
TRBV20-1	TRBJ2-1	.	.	CSANKGEGLGDEQFF	TGCAGTGCTAATAAGGGGGAAGGCTTAGGGGATGAGCAGTTCTTC
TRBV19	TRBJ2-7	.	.	CASSMSVLGGDEQYF	TGTGCCAGTAGTATGTCAGTTTTGGGGGGAGACGAGCAGTACTTC
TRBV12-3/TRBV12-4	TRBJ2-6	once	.	CASSLILSGANVLTF	TGTGCCAGCAGTCTAATTCTCTCTGGGGCCAACGTCCTGACTTTC
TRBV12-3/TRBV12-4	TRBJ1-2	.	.	CASSTWEMNYTF	TGTGCCAGCAGTACCTGGGAAATGAACTACACCTTC
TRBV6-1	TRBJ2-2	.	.	CASSESQGFAGELFF	TGTGCCAGCAGTGAATCTCAAGGGTTTGCCGGGGAGCTGTTTTTT
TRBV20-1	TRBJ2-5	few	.	CSARDPTGFKETQYF	TGCAGTGCTAGAGACCCTACAGGGTTTAAAGAGACCCAGTACTTC
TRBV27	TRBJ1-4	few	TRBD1	CASSMTGAGKLFF	TGTGCCAGCAGTATGACAGGGGCGGGAAAACTGTTTTTT
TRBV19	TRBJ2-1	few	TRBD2	CASSILTAGGPTEQFF	TGTGCCAGTAGTATTTTAACGGCGGGAGGGCCTACTGAGCAGTTCTTC
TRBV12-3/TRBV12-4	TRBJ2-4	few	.	CASSPLGLGAEGKNIQYF	TGTGCCAGCAGTCCTTTGGGATTGGGGGCAGAGGGCAAAAACATTCAGTACTTC
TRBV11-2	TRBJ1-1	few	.	CASSLVFRGDDRDAEAFF	TGTGCCAGCAGCTTAGTGTTTCGAGGGGACGACAGAGACGCTGAAGCTTTCTTT
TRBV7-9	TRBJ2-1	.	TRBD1	CASSLQGAYNEQFF	TGTGCCAGCAGCTTACAGGGGGCGTACAATGAGCAGTTCTTC
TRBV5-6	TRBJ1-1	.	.	CASSFTLNTEAFF	TGTGCCAGCAGCTTTACCCTGAACACTGAAGCTTTCTTT
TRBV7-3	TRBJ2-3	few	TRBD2	CASSRYGLAGEARTDTQYF	TGTGCCAGCAGCCGTTATGGGCTAGCGGGGGAAGCTCGCACAGATACGCAGTATTTT
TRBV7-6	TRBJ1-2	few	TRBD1	CASSPGQLYGYTF	TGTGCCAGCAGCCCGGGACAGCTTTATGGCTACACCTTC
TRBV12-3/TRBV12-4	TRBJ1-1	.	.	CASSLGDEAFF	TGTGCCAGCAGTCTCGGGGATGAAGCTTTCTTT
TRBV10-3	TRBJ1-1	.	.	CAISATRDTASTEAFF	TGTGCCATCAGCGCAACCCGGGACACGGCCAGCACTGAAGCTTTCTTT
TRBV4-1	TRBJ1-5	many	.	CASSQEAWGHRQPQHF	TGCGCCAGCAGCCAAGAGGCGTGGGGACACAGACAGCCCCAGCATTTT
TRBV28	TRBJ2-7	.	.	CASSLVAAAYEQYF	TGTGCCAGCAGTTTGGTAGCGGCAGCCTACGAGCAGTACTTC
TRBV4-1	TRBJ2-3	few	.	CASSQGVIFTDTQYF	TGCGCCAGCAGCCAAGGGGTGATATTCACAGATACGCAGTATTTT
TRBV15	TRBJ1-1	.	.	CATSREGRGARNTEAFF	TGTGCCACCAGCAGAGAGGGCCGGGGGGCGCGGAACACTGAAGCTTTCTTT
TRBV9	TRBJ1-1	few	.	CASSPYPQMNTEAFF	TGTGCCAGCAGCCCATATCCCCAGATGAACACTGAAGCTTTCTTT
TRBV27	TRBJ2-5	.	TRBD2	CASSGSAGVQETQYF	TGTGCCAGCAGTGGGTCGGCGGGGGTGCAAGAGACCCAGTACTTC
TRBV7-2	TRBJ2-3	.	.	CASSLVGRLADTQYF	TGTGCCAGCAGCTTAGTAGGGAGACTAGCAGATACGCAGTATTTT
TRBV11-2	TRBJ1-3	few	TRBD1	CASSLDSGQAGNTIYF	TGTGCCAGCAGCTTAGATTCGGGACAGGCTGGAAACACCATATATTTT
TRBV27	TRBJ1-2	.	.	CASSLEPGPNYGYTF	TGTGCCAGCAGTTTAGAGCCGGGCCCTAACTATGGCTACACCTTC
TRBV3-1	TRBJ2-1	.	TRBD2	CASSQAHYQRGAYNEQFF	TGTGCCAGCAGCCAAGCACACTATCAGCGGGGGGCCTACAATGAGCAGTTCTTC
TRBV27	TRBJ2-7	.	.	CASSLRGASGYEQYF	TGTGCCAGCAGTTTACGAGGGGCCTCCGGGTACGAGCAGTACTTC
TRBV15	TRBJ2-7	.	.	CATSAQGFSSYEQYF	TGTGCCACCAGCGCACAGGGATTCAGCTCCTACGAGCAGTACTTC
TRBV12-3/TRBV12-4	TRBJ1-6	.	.	CASSLEGDNSPLHF	TGTGCCAGCAGTTTAGAAGGGGATAATTCACCCCTCCACTTT
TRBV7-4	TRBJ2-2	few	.	CASSLRSSKGGELFF	TGTGCCAGCAGCTTAAGGAGCTCTAAGGGCGGGGAGCTGTTTTTT
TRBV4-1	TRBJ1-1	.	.	CASSQSGGAVTEAFF	TGCGCCAGCAGCCAGAGTGGGGGGGCAGTCACTGAAGCTTTCTTT
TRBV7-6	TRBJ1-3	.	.	CASSRSQGPSGNTIYF	TGTGCCAGCAGCAGAAGTCAGGGTCCGTCTGGAAACACCATATATTTT